The clone carrying this T cell receptor beta chain was detected only a few times. Its target is unknown. This specimen comes from a study of T-cell memory formation after mild COVID-19. Study-level findings and limits: Clones which contracted sat mainly in CM and EM if CD4+, and in EMRA if CD8+.

cDNA libraries for TCR alpha and TCR beta, carrying sample barcodes and UMIs, came from 5'RACE with constant-segment primers. TCRdb ran MiXCR on the 5' RACE reads and lists one entry per CDR3 protein. The sample has nearly 110,000 distinct CDR3 sequences, 17% seen once. This CDR3 region has 16 residues. V shed 3 bases, J shed 5 bases, and the junction held 11 bases outside the gene matches. Germline CDR1 SGHDT, CDR2 YYEEEE. This clonotype was sampled from an adult woman who had mild COVID-19 (a few samples of this study predate the infection). Cell type and time point are not known. The chain is built from TRBV5-6 and TRBJ2-5; TRBD1 aligns across 9 bases. Sequenced material: PBMCs or a T cell subset sorted from them (not recorded which). The CDR3 is CASSSIGQGRVETQYF. CDR3 DNA sequence: TGTGCCAGCAGCTCAATTGGACAGGGGCGAGTGGAGACCCAGTACTTC.